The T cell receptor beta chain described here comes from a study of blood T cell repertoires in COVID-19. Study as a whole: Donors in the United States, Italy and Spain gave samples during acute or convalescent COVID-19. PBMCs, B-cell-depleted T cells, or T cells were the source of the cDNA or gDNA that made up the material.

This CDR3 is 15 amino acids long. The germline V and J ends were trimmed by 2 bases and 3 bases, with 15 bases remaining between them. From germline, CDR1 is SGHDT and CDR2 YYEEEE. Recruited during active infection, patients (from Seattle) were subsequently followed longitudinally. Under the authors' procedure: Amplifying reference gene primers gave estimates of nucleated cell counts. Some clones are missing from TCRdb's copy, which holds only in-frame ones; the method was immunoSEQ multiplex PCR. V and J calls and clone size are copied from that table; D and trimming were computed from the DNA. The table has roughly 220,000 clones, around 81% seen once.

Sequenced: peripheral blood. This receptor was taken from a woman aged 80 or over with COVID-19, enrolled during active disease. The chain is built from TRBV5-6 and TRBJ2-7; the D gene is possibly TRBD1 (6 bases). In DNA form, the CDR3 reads TGTGCCAGCAGCTTTCGGGGCAGGGGTATCTACGAGCAGTACTTC. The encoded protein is CASSFRGRGIYEQYF.